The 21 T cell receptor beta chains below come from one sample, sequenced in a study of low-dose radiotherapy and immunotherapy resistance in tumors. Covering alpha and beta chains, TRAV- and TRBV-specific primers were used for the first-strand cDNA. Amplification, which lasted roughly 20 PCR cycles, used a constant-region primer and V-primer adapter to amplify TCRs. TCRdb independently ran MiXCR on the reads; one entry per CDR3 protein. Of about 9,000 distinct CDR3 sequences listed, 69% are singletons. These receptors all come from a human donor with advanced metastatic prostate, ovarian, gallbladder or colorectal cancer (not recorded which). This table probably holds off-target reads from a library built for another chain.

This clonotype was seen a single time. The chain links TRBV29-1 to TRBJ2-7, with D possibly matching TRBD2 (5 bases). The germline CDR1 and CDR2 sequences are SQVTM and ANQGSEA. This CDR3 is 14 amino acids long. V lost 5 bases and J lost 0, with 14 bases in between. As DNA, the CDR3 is TGCAGCGTTCGAAAGGACTCCACCTCCTACGAGCAGTACTTC. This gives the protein CSVRKDSTSYEQYF.

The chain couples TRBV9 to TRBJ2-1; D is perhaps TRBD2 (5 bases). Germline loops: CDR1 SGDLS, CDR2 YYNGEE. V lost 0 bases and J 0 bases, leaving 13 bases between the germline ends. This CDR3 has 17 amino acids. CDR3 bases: TGTGCCAGCAGCGTAGGCGCTAGCATGGGCTCCTACAATGAGCAGTTCTTC. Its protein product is CASSVGASMGSYNEQFF. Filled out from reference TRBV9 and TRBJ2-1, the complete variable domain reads DSGVTQTPKHLITATGQRVTLRCSPRSGDLSVYWYQQSLDQGLQFLIQYYNGEERAKGNILERFSAQQFPDLHSELNLSSLELGDSALYFCASSVGASMGSYNEQFFGPGTRLTVL.

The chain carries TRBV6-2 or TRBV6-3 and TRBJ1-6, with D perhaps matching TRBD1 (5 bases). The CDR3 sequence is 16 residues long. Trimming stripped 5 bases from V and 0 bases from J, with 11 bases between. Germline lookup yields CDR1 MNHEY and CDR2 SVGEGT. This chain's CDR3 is CASSRSGSSYNSPLHF. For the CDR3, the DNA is TGTGCCAGCAGTCGGTCAGGGAGCTCCTATAATTCACCCCTCCACTTT.

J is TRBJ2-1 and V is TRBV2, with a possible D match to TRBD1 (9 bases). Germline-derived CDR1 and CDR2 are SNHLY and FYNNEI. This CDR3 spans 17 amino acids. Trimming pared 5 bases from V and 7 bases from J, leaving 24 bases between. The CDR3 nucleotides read TGTGCCAGCAGTCATGACAGGGGGGCCGGGGGGGATAATGAGCAGTTCTTC. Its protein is CASSHDRGAGGDNEQFF.

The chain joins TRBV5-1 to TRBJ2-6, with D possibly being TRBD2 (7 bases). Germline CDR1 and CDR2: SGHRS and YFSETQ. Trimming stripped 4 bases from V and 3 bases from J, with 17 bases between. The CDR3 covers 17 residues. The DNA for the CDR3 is TGCGCCAGCAGCCCGGAGGGGGGGCGCGGTGGGGCCAACGTCCTGACTTTC. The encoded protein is CASSPEGGRGGANVLTF.

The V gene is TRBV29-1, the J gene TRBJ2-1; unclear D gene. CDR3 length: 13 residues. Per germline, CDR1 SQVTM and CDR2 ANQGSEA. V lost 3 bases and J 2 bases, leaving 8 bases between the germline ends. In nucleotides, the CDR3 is TGCAGCGTTGAGCAGTTAGCCTACAATGAGCAGTTCTTC. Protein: CSVEQLAYNEQFF.

The CDR3 sequence: CASSSTGSSYNEQFF. CDR3 DNA: TGCGCCAGCAGCTCAACAGGGAGCTCCTACAATGAGCAGTTCTTC. This chain links TRBV5-1 with TRBJ2-1; D is perhaps TRBD1 (6 bases). Germline CDR1 reads SGHRS; CDR2 reads YFSETQ. V shed 3 bases and J shed 0 bases, with 10 bases lying between them. CDR3 length: 15 amino acids.

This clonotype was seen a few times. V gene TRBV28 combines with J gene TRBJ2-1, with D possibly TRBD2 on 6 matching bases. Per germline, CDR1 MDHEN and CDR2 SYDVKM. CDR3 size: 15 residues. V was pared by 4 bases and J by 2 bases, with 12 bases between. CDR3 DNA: TGTGCCAGCAGTTCCCAGACTAGAGCCTACAATGAGCAGTTCTTC. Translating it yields CASSSQTRAYNEQFF.

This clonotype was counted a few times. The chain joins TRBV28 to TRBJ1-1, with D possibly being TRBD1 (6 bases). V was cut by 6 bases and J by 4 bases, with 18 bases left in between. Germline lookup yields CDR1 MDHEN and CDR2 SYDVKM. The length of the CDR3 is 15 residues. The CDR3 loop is CASSLAGARGTEAFF. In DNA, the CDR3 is TGTGCCAGCAGCCTTGCAGGGGCTAGGGGCACTGAAGCTTTCTTT. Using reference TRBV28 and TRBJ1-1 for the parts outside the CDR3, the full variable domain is DVKVTQSSRYLVKRTGEKVFLECVQDMDHENMFWYRQDPGLGLRLIYFSYDVKMKEKGDIPEGYSVSREKKERFSLILESASTNQTSMYLCASSLAGARGTEAFFGQGTRLTVV.

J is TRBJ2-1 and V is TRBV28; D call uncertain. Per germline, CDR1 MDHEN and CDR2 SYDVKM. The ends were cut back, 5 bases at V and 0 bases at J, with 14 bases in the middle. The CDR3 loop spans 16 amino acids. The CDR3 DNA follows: TGTGCCAGCAGTAACCGACATACTGCCTCCTACAATGAGCAGTTCTTC. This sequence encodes CASSNRHTASYNEQFF.

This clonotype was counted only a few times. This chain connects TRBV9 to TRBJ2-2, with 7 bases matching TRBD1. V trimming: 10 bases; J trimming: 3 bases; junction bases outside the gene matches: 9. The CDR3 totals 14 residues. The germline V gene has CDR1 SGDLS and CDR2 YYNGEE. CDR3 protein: CAGSDRVDTGELFF. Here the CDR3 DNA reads TGTGCCGGCTCCGACAGGGTCGACACCGGGGAGCTGTTTTTT.

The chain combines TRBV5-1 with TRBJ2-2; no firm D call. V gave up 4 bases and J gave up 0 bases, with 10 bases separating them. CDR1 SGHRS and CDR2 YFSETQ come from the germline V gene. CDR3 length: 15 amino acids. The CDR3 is CASSARTANTGELFF. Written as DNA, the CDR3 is TGCGCCAGCAGCGCCCGGACGGCGAACACCGGGGAGCTGTTTTTT.

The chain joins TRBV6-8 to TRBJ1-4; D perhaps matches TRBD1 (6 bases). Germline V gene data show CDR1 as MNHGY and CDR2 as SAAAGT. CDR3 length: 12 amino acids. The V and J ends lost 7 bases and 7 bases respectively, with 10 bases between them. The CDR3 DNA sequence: TGTGCCAGCAAACAGGGCAGTGAAAAACTGTTTTTT. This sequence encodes CASKQGSEKLFF.

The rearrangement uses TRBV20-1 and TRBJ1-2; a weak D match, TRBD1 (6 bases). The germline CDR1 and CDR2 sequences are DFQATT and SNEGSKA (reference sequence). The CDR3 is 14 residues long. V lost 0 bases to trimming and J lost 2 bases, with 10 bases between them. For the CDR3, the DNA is TGCAGTGCTAGAGATGCGACAGGAAACTATGGCTACACCTTC. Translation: CSARDATGNYGYTF.

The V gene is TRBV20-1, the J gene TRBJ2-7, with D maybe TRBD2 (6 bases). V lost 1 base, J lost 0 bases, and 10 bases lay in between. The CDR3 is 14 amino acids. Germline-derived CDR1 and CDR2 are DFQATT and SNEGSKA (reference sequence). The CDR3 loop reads CSARAIGSSYEQYF. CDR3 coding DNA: TGCAGTGCTAGAGCTATCGGGAGCTCCTACGAGCAGTACTTC.

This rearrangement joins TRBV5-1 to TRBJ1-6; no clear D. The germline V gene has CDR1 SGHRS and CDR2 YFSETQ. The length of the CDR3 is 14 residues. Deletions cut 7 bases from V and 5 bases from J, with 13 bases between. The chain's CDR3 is CASATTDNNSPLHF. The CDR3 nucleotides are TGCGCCAGCGCCACCACAGATAATAATTCACCCCTCCACTTT.

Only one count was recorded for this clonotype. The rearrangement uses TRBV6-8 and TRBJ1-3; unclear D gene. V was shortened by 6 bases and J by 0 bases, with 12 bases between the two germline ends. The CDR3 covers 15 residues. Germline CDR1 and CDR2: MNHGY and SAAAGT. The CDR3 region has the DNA TGTGCCAGCAGCTCGAATGGTAACTCTGGAAACACCATATATTTT. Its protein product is CASSSNGNSGNTIYF.

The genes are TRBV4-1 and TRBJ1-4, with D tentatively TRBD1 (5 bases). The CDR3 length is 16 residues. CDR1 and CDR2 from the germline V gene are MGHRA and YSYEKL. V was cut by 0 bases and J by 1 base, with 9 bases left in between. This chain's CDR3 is CASSQDRGVTNEKLFF. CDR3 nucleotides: TGCGCCAGCAGCCAAGATCGGGGGGTAACTAATGAAAAACTGTTTTTT.

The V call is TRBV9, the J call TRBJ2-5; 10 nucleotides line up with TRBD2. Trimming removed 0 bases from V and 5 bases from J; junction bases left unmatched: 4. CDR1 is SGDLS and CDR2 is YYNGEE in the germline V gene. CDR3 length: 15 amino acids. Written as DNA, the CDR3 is TGTGCCAGCAGCGTAGAGGAGCGGGAGGGGGAGACCCAGTACTTC. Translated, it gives CASSVEEREGETQYF.

As DNA, the CDR3 is TGTGCCAGCAGCGCTTACACTAGTGAAGATACGCAGTATTTT. Encoded protein: CASSAYTSEDTQYF. V is TRBV3-1 and J is TRBJ2-3; a possible D gene is TRBD2 (5 bases). This CDR3 region has 14 residues. Germline V gene sequence: CDR1 LGHDT, CDR2 YNNKEL (reference sequence). The germline V and J ends were trimmed by 5 bases and 5 bases, with 14 bases remaining between them.

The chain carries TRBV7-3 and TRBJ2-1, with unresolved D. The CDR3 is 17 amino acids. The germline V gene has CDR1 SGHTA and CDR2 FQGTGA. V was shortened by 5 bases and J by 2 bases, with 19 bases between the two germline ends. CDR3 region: CASSPSGVLGTYNEQFF. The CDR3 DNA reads TGTGCCAGCAGCCCAAGTGGGGTTCTGGGCACCTACAATGAGCAGTTCTTC.